The 17 T cell receptor beta chains listed next were all sequenced from one sample in a study of a mutant IDH1 vaccine in newly diagnosed glioma listed by TCRdb under 2021. The library was generated by the immunoSEQ multiplex PCR assay. TCRdb re-hosts the immuneACCESS table, in-frame sequences only. Its copies lack some clones; in the studies checked, an unresolved V gene accounts for under half of them, and the cause for the rest is not known. Recorded for this sample are 25,000 to 35,000 clones; 75% to 90% of them occurred a single time. The top ten clonotypes cover about 3.1% of the sample. The intended sense of this specimen's time point label: week 5, during vaccination. Every vaccine dose consisted of 300 ug of a 20-mer mutant IDH1 peptide in Montanide, administered subcutaneously together with topical imiquimod. No antigen has been identified for these receptors. The source was peripheral blood mononuclear cells (PBMCs), collected from a glioma patient whose treatment included an IDH1 peptide vaccine. These receptors were collected from a woman between 40 and 55 years old with glioma. Some clones in this sample may be carry-over from other donors' samples.

The table lists this clone with a count of one. The J gene is TRBJ2-2, the V gene TRBV7-9, with 11 nucleotides matching TRBD2. The CDR3 loop spans 16 amino acids. In germline, CDR1 is SEHNR, CDR2 FQNEAQ (reference sequence). Germline trimming cut 5 bases from V and 2 bases from J; bases unmatched to any gene: 4. The CDR3 spells CASSPGLAVNTGELFF. The CDR3 coding sequence is TGTGCCAGCAGCCCGGGACTAGCGGTAAACACCGGGGAGCTGTTTTTT.

V gene TRBV4-2 combines with J gene TRBJ2-7, with D maybe TRBD1 (6 bases). Germline V lookup: CDR1 LGHNA, CDR2 YNFKEQ. V was clipped by 3 bases and J by 2 bases, with 14 bases between them. The CDR3 totals 15 residues. Here the CDR3 DNA reads TGTGCCAGCAGCCAGGCCGAGGGGGATACCTACGAGCAGTACTTC. This codes for CASSQAEGDTYEQYF.

CDR3 residues: CASGAPGRETQYF. Here the CDR3 DNA reads TGTGCCAGCGGGGCCCCAGGGAGGGAGACCCAGTACTTC. The chain has TRBV5-4 and TRBJ2-5; D is perhaps TRBD2 (6 bases). This CDR3 contains 13 residues. CDR1 is SGHNT, CDR2 YYREEE, per germline (reference sequence). Deletions cut 7 bases from V and 5 bases from J, with 15 bases between.

The V gene is TRBV6-1, the J gene TRBJ1-1; D gene uncertain. The length of the CDR3 is 13 residues. V lost 8 bases, J lost 6 bases, and 16 bases lay in between. Germline V gene data show CDR1 as MNHNS and CDR2 as SASEGT. The CDR3 loop reads CASVTPGWAEAFF. The CDR3 coding sequence is TGTGCCAGCGTTACTCCGGGGTGGGCTGAAGCTTTCTTT.

The gene calls are TRBV6-6 and TRBJ1-5, with unresolved D. V shed 7 bases and J shed 1 base, with 8 bases lying between them. The CDR3 loop spans 13 amino acids. CDR1 is MNHNY, CDR2 SVGAGI, per germline (reference sequence). CDR3 protein: CASNGRSNQPQHF. CDR3 nucleotide sequence: TGTGCCAGCAATGGCAGGAGCAATCAGCCCCAGCATTTT.

J is TRBJ2-1 and V is TRBV6-5; D perhaps matches TRBD2 (5 bases). V shed 6 bases and J shed 0 bases, with 12 bases lying between them. The CDR3 has 15 amino acids. Germline V CDR1 and CDR2: MNHEY, SVGAGI. The CDR3 reads CASRFGKNSYNEQFF. CDR3 in DNA: TGTGCCAGCAGATTCGGGAAAAACTCCTACAATGAGCAGTTCTTC.

The rearrangement uses TRBV7-6 and TRBJ2-1, with TRBD2 identical over 12 bases. Germline CDR1 and CDR2: SGHVS and FNYEAQ. V was pared by 5 bases and J by 0 bases, with 14 bases of the junction left unmatched. This CDR3 region has 20 residues. CDR3 amino acids: CASSLGSSGRAFSSYNEQFF. In DNA form, the CDR3 reads TGTGCCAGCAGCCTTGGATCTAGCGGGAGGGCTTTTAGCTCCTACAATGAGCAGTTCTTC.

The J gene is TRBJ2-6, the V gene TRBV18, with a tentative D call TRBD1 (6 bases). The CDR3 contains 19 residues. V gave up 6 bases and J gave up 0 bases, with 21 bases separating them. Germline CDR1 and CDR2: KGHSH and LQKENI. DNA for the CDR3: TGTGCCAGCTCCCAGCCGACAGGCTCCCGCAGCTCTGGGGCCAACGTCCTGACTTTC. Its protein is CASSQPTGSRSSGANVLTF. The variable domain in full, with the rest retrieved from reference TRBV18 and TRBJ2-6, is NAGVMQNPRHLVRRRGQEARLRCSPMKGHSHVYWYRQLPEEGLKFMVYLQKENIIDESGMPKERFSAEFPKEGPSILRIQQVVRGDSAAYFCASSQPTGSRSSGANVLTFGAGSRLTVL.

The chain joins TRBV28 to TRBJ2-2, with a tentative D call TRBD2 (5 bases). Trimming took off 2 bases at V and 0 bases at J, with 7 bases between the two ends. The CDR3 extends over 15 amino acids. Germline values: CDR1 MDHEN, CDR2 SYDVKM. Here the CDR3 DNA reads TGTGCCAGCAGTTTAGGCGGGTCGAACACCGGGGAGCTGTTTTTT. Translation gives CASSLGGSNTGELFF.

The gene calls are TRBV2 and TRBJ2-7; D possibly matches TRBD1 or TRBD2 (6 bases each). The V end was cut by 4 bases, the J end by 7 bases, with 14 bases between. This CDR3 is 13 amino acids long. The germline V gene has CDR1 SNHLY and CDR2 FYNNEI. Written as DNA, the CDR3 is TGTGCCAGCAGTGCGGGGGCTTCTAGAGAGCAGTACTTC. It encodes CASSAGASREQYF.

As regards this clone: Sequence at one end of the junction differs from germline and may be a read error. The rearrangement joins TRBV27 to TRBJ1-2, with D unresolved. Germline V gives CDR1 MNHEY, CDR2 SMNVEV (reference sequence). The CDR3 covers 14 residues. CDR3 DNA: TGTGCCAGCAGTTTACGGCCCCTTGGCTATGGCCACACCTTC. Its translation: CASSLRPLGYGHTF.

This chain links TRBV27 with TRBJ2-1; 8 positions agree with TRBD2. CDR1 is MNHEY, CDR2 SMNVEV, per germline (reference sequence). The length of the CDR3 is 15 residues. V gave up 8 bases and J gave up 7 bases; unmatched junction bases: 13. The CDR3 sequence: CASRPGLERRNEQFF. The CDR3 coding sequence is TGTGCCAGCCGACCGGGACTAGAAAGGAGGAATGAGCAGTTCTTC.

The V and J genes are TRBV19 and TRBJ1-2, with 12 bases lining up with TRBD1. The trim removed 1 base at V and 6 bases at J, leaving 6 bases unmatched. Germline CDR1 and CDR2: LNHDA and SQIVND (reference sequence). The CDR3 sequence is 16 residues long. Here the CDR3 DNA reads TGTGCCAGTAGTATAGGTGGGACAGGGGGCGCGGATGGCTACACCTTC. The encoded protein is CASSIGGTGGADGYTF.

This chain connects TRBV5-6 to TRBJ1-3; a weak D match, TRBD1 (5 bases). V was pared by 5 bases and J by 2 bases, with 17 bases between. Germline values: CDR1 SGHDT, CDR2 YYEEEE. The CDR3 is 16 amino acids. This CDR3 is CASSRGGLRAGNTIYF. CDR3 bases: TGTGCCAGCAGTCGGGGGGGACTCAGGGCTGGAAACACCATATATTTT.

This rearrangement joins TRBV4-3 to TRBJ2-5; perhaps TRBD1 as D (6 bases). The CDR3 sequence is 16 residues long. Germline V gives CDR1 LGHNA, CDR2 YSLEER. V lost 0 bases and J lost 3, with 14 bases in between. CDR3 protein: CASSQDLGTIEETQYF. CDR3 nucleotide sequence: TGCGCCAGCAGCCAAGATTTGGGGACAATAGAAGAGACCCAGTACTTC.

The rearrangement links TRBV4-3 to TRBJ2-3; TRBD2 aligns across 13 bases. Losses at the gene ends were 3 bases for V and 5 bases for J; bases not matched to a gene: 5. The CDR3 length is 16 residues. CDR1 is LGHNA and CDR2 is YSLEER in the germline V gene. The DNA for the CDR3 is TGCGCCAGCAGCCAGGGGACTAGCGGGGAGGGAGATACGCAGTATTTT. Amino acids: CASSQGTSGEGDTQYF.

The DNA for the CDR3 is TGTGCCAGCGCTATACAGGAAAATGAAAAACTGTTTTTT. It is translated as CASAIQENEKLFF. The rearrangement links TRBV6-4 to TRBJ1-4, with D perhaps matching TRBD1 (5 bases). This CDR3 spans 13 amino acids. Per the germline V gene, CDR1 is MRHNA and CDR2 is SNTAGT. Trimming left V 8 bases short and J 5 bases short, with 12 bases between.